This TCR beta chain emerged from a study of T cells after yellow fever vaccination. Study-level results: FACS-sorted repertoires could contain abundant clonotypes contaminating from the bulk population.

TCRdb itself ran the 5' RACE reads through MiXCR, one entry per CDR3 protein. The repertoire includes a few hundred thousand distinct CDR3 sequences, 17% of them detected once, and around 16% sits in the top ten. This clonotype was counted ten times or more. No antigen is known for it. The junction had 8 bases not matched to a gene; V was cut back by 4 bases and J by 4 bases. CDR1 and CDR2 (germline): SGHTA, FQGNSA. The CDR3 extends over 15 amino acids. This material consisted of PBMCs, taken about 5 days after the first yellow fever vaccination. The TCR originated in a man aged 18 to 29 who received the YFV17D yellow fever vaccine. The V and J genes are TRBV7-2 and TRBJ2-7; TRBD1 matches at 9 bases. Written as DNA, the CDR3 is TGTGCCAGCAGCTGGTCCGGGACAGGGTCATACGAGCAGTACTTC. This encodes CASSWSGTGSYEQYF.